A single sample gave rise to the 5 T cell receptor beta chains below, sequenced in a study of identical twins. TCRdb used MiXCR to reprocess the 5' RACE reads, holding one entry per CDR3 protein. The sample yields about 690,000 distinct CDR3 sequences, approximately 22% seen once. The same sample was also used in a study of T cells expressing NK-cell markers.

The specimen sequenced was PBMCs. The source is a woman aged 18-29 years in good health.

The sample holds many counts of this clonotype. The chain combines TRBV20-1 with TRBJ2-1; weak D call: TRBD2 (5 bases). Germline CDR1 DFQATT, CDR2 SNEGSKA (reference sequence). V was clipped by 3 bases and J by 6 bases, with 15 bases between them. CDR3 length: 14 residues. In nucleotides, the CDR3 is TGCAGTGCTAGCGGGGTTCCCCTCCCCAATGAGCAGTTCTTC. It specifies CSASGVPLPNEQFF.

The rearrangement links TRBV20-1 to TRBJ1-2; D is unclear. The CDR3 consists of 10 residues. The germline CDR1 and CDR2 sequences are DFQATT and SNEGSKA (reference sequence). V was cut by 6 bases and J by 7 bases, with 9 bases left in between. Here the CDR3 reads CSAPTGGYTF. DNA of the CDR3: TGCAGTGCCCCGACGGGTGGCTACACCTTC.

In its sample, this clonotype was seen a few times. CDR3 bases: TGCAGTGCTAGTCGGAGGATAGCGGGGCCCGAAGAGACCCAGTACTTC. The encoded protein is CSASRRIAGPEETQYF. The chain joins TRBV20-1 to TRBJ2-5, with 8 positions matching TRBD2. The CDR3 has 16 amino acids. Germline values: CDR1 DFQATT, CDR2 SNEGSKA (reference sequence). The V gene end was trimmed by 3 bases and the J gene end by 3 bases; junction bases not matched to a gene: 12.

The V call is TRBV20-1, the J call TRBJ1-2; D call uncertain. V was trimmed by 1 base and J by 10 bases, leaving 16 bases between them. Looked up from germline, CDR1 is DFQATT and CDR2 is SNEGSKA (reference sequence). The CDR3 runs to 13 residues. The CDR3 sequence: CSARAPASQFYTF. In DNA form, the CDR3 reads TGCAGTGCTAGAGCCCCCGCCAGCCAGTTCTACACCTTC.

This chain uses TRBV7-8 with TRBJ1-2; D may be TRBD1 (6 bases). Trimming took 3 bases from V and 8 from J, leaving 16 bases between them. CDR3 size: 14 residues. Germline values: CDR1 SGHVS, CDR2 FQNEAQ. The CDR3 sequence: CASSFLGQRVGYTF. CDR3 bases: TGTGCCAGCAGCTTCCTGGGACAACGGGTAGGCTACACCTTC. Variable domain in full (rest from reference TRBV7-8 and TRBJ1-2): GAGVSQSPRYKVAKRGQDVALRCDPISGHVSLFWYQQALGQGPEFLTYFQNEAQLDKSGLPSDRFFAERPEGSVSTLKIQRTQQEDSAVYLCASSFLGQRVGYTFGSGTRLTVV.